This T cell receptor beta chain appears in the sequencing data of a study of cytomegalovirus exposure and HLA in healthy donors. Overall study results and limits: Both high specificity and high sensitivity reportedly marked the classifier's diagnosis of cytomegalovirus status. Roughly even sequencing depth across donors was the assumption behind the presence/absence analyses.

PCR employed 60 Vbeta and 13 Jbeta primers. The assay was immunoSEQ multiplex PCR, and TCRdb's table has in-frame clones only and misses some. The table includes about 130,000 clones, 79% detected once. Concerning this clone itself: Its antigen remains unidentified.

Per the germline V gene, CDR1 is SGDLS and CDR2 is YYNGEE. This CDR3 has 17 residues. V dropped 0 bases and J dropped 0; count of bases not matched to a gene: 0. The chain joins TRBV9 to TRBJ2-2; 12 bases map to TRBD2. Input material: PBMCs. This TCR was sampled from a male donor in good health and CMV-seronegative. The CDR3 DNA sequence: TGTGCCAGCAGCGTAGGACTAGCGGGGGCGAACACCGGGGAGCTGTTTTTT. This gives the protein CASSVGLAGANTGELFF.